The next 24 T cell receptor beta chains were all read from a single sample in a study of blood T cells in healthy people across ages. A second PCR of roughly 6 to 12 cycles used a sample-barcoded 5' primer and a J-beta primer mix. TCRdb processed the 5' RACE reads anew with MiXCR; each CDR3 protein has one entry. The sample includes hundreds of thousands of distinct CDR3 sequences, around 54% of them seen just once. What was sequenced was blood. Receptors were obtained from a man aged 55-75 years in good health.

The V call is TRBV5-1, the J call TRBJ2-5, with 8 bases matching TRBD1. Germline CDR1 reads SGHRS; CDR2 reads YFSETQ. V was pared by 4 bases and J by 5 bases, with 7 bases of the junction left unmatched. This CDR3 is 14 amino acids long. The chain's CDR3 is CASSPGGPFETQYF. The CDR3 bases are TGCGCCAGCAGCCCAGGGGGCCCGTTCGAGACCCAGTACTTC.

The chain couples TRBV10-2 to TRBJ2-5; D may be TRBD1 (6 bases). The CDR3 contains 16 residues. CDR1 is WSHSY and CDR2 is SAAADI in the germline V gene. Deletions cut 6 bases from V and 1 base from J, with 18 bases between. The CDR3 region is CASRSSQPQGQETQYF. The CDR3 coding sequence is TGCGCCAGCAGATCCTCACAGCCACAGGGCCAAGAGACCCAGTACTTC.

This chain links TRBV19 with TRBJ2-1, with D hard to call. Trimming pared 1 base from V and 5 bases from J, leaving 6 bases between. The CDR3 loop spans 13 amino acids. Germline V CDR1 and CDR2: LNHDA, SQIVND (reference sequence). The CDR3 nucleotides are TGTGCCAGTAGTATAGGTTCGAACAATGAGCAGTTCTTC. Translated, it gives CASSIGSNNEQFF.

This clonotype was seen a few times. The chain couples TRBV27 to TRBJ2-5; TRBD2 matches at 12 bases. J was trimmed by 4 bases and V by 5 bases; bases with no gene match: 8. The CDR3 loop spans 16 amino acids. Germline CDR1 is MNHEY and CDR2 is SMNVEV (reference sequence). CDR3 protein: CASSARLAGVGETQYF. DNA of the CDR3: TGTGCCAGCAGTGCTCGACTAGCGGGGGTAGGAGAGACCCAGTACTTC.

This clonotype was seen ten or more times. This chain uses TRBV4-2 with TRBJ1-2; TRBD1 matches at 10 bases. The CDR3 extends over 14 amino acids. In germline, CDR1 is LGHNA, CDR2 YNFKEQ. With 4 bases clipped from V and 6 bases from J, the junction kept 5 bases outside the gene matches. Here the CDR3 reads CASSLGQGGDGYTF. CDR3 nucleotides: TGTGCCAGCAGCCTCGGACAGGGGGGGGATGGCTACACCTTC.

This chain joins TRBV9 and TRBJ2-7; D may correspond to TRBD1 or TRBD2 (6 bases each). CDR3 length equals 16 residues. Trimming took off 1 base at V and 2 bases at J, with 16 bases between the two ends. Looked up from germline, CDR1 is SGDLS and CDR2 is YYNGEE. The CDR3: CASSVSAWGAPYEQYF. CDR3 bases: TGTGCCAGCAGCGTATCCGCTTGGGGGGCCCCCTACGAGCAGTACTTC.

The V gene is TRBV5-1, the J gene TRBJ2-1; D remains unclear. V gave up 0 bases and J gave up 4 bases, with 8 bases separating them. CDR1 and CDR2 from the germline V gene are SGHRS and YFSETQ. The CDR3 covers 14 residues. DNA of the CDR3: TGCGCCAGCAGCTTGGAACGCCGGTACAATGAGCAGTTCTTC. This encodes CASSLERRYNEQFF.

In nucleotides, the CDR3 is TGTGCCAGCAGCTCACGGGGGTCCGGAACGGCCCAGCATTTT. This translates into CASSSRGSGTAQHF. The gene calls are TRBV7-2 and TRBJ1-5, with D maybe TRBD1 (5 bases). Germline V gene lookup returns CDR1 SGHTA and CDR2 FQGNSA. With 4 bases removed from V and 11 bases from J, the gap between germline ends came to 18 bases. There are 14 residues in the CDR3.

This clonotype has only a few counts. The J gene is TRBJ2-6, the V gene TRBV27, with 8 bases matching TRBD1. Germline V gene sequence: CDR1 MNHEY, CDR2 SMNVEV (reference sequence). V gave up 5 bases and J gave up 8 bases; unmatched junction bases: 2. This CDR3 has 13 residues. The CDR3 DNA reads as TGTGCCAGCAGTCGACAGGGGACCAACGTCCTGACTTTC. Translation: CASSRQGTNVLTF.

V gene TRBV20-1 combines with J gene TRBJ1-5, with 7 bases that match TRBD1. Germline CDR1 and CDR2: DFQATT and SNEGSKA (reference sequence). The ends lost 6 bases at V and 4 bases at J; junction bases unmatched: 12. The CDR3 spans 15 residues. Here the CDR3 DNA reads TGCAGTGCGCCACAGGAGGGGGCTAAGAATCAGCCCCAGCATTTT. Translating it yields CSAPQEGAKNQPQHF.

V usage is TRBV7-2 and J usage is TRBJ2-5; tentative D call: TRBD2 (5 bases). The V and J ends lost 2 bases and 3 bases respectively, with 7 bases between them. This CDR3 comprises 13 residues. Germline V CDR1 and CDR2: SGHTA, FQGNSA. CDR3 in amino acids: CASSLTREETQYF. The CDR3 DNA follows: TGTGCCAGCAGCTTAACTAGAGAAGAGACCCAGTACTTC.

The chain uses TRBV5-1 and TRBJ2-1; TRBD1 matches at 7 bases. V was clipped by 0 bases and J by 4 bases; unmatched bases: 4. The CDR3 contains 15 residues. Germline assignment: CDR1 SGHRS and CDR2 YFSETQ. The CDR3 DNA reads as TGCGCCAGCAGCTTGGGGGACAGACAATACAATGAGCAGTTCTTC. Translating it yields CASSLGDRQYNEQFF.

The rearrangement uses TRBV10-3 and TRBJ1-2, with 9 bases that match TRBD1. The length of the CDR3 is 14 residues. Germline V lookup: CDR1 ENHRY, CDR2 SYGVKD. Trimming at V came to 6 bases and at J to 4 bases, leaving 6 bases not matched to a gene. Here the CDR3 reads CAIRDGQGTYGYTF. The CDR3 DNA reads TGTGCCATCAGAGATGGACAGGGGACCTATGGCTACACCTTC.

The chain uses TRBV20-1 and TRBJ2-1; D not resolved. This CDR3 spans 15 amino acids. V shed 1 base and J shed 5 bases, with 15 bases lying between them. Per the germline V gene, CDR1 is DFQATT and CDR2 is SNEGSKA (reference sequence). Here the CDR3 reads CSARGLVTPDNEQFF. The CDR3 region has the DNA TGCAGTGCTAGAGGTTTAGTTACCCCAGACAATGAGCAGTTCTTC.

V and J are TRBV9 and TRBJ2-5; 10 bases agree with TRBD2. This CDR3 is built from 19 residues. The ends lost 0 bases at V and 0 bases at J; junction bases unmatched: 11. Looked up from germline, CDR1 is SGDLS and CDR2 is YYNGEE. The CDR3 region has the DNA TGTGCCAGCAGCGTAGCGCTAGCGGGGGCCGGAACTCACCAAGAGACCCAGTACTTC. It yields the protein CASSVALAGAGTHQETQYF.

This rearrangement joins TRBV6-9 to TRBJ1-2; D might be TRBD1 (6 bases). Germline loops: CDR1 MNHGY, CDR2 SVAAGI. The CDR3 consists of 16 residues. Trimming pared 4 bases from V and 0 bases from J, leaving 15 bases between. The CDR3 DNA is TGTGCCAGCAGTTCCCCGGGGGCTAGGGCTAACTATGGCTACACCTTC. It encodes CASSSPGARANYGYTF.

This clonotype appeared a few times. The chain couples TRBV20-1 to TRBJ2-5; D possibly uses TRBD1 or TRBD2 (5 bases each). The V gene lost 3 bases and the J gene lost 4 bases, with 18 bases spanning the gap. In germline, CDR1 is DFQATT, CDR2 SNEGSKA (reference sequence). The CDR3 runs to 15 residues. Written as DNA, the CDR3 is TGCAGTGCTAGGGGACCGCTTAGGGAGAGAGAGACCCAGTACTTC. Amino acids: CSARGPLRERETQYF.

This chain connects TRBV7-9 to TRBJ2-3, with a possible D match to TRBD2 (6 bases). The CDR3 is made up of 13 amino acids. Trimming took 9 bases from V and 2 from J, leaving 12 bases between them. Germline V gene data show CDR1 as SEHNR and CDR2 as FQNEAQ (reference sequence). CDR3 bases: TGTGCCAGTCAGCCGGGAGCCACAGATACGCAGTATTTT. Translation gives CASQPGATDTQYF.

Details on this clonotype: This may come from a read error, since a much larger clone is one base off. Here the CDR3 reads CASSLVGQYQPQHF. CDR3 nucleotide sequence: TGTGCCAGCAGTCTGGTCGGGCAGTATCAGCCCCAGCATTTT. This chain connects TRBV28 to TRBJ1-5; no clear D. Trimming took off 5 bases at V and 5 bases at J, with 13 bases between the two ends. There are 14 residues in the CDR3. Germline V CDR1 and CDR2: MDHEN, SYDVKM.

The V call is TRBV7-9, the J call TRBJ1-6; the D is unclear. The CDR3 covers 14 residues. CDR1 and CDR2 (germline): SEHNR, FQNEAQ (reference sequence). V lost 5 bases and J 7 bases, leaving 12 bases between the germline ends. The CDR3 region has the DNA TGTGCCAGCAGCCCCCATCTCGCCAATTCACCCCTCCACTTT. This encodes CASSPHLANSPLHF.

This chain links TRBV19 with TRBJ2-1; TRBD1 is a possible D gene (5 bases). Trimming removed 0 bases at V and 4 bases at J, with 7 bases between. Per germline, CDR1 LNHDA and CDR2 SQIVND (reference sequence). The CDR3 is 14 amino acids. DNA of the CDR3: TGTGCCAGTAGTATAGATCGACAGTACAATGAGCAGTTCTTC. Protein sequence: CASSIDRQYNEQFF. The variable domain in full, completed from reference TRBV19 and TRBJ2-1, reads DGGITQSPKYLFRKEGQNVTLSCEQNLNHDAMYWYRQDPGQGLRLIYYSQIVNDFQKGDIAEGYSVSREKKESFPLTVTSAQKNPTAFYLCASSIDRQYNEQFFGPGTRLTVL.

This clonotype was recorded a few times. The J gene is TRBJ2-7, the V gene TRBV6-2 or TRBV6-3; D unclear. This CDR3 has 14 residues. Germline CDR1 reads MNHEY; CDR2 reads SVGEGT. V dropped 6 bases and J dropped 1 base, with 13 bases sitting between them. The CDR3 protein is CASSLWTTSYEQYF. In DNA form, the CDR3 reads TGTGCCAGCAGCCTTTGGACCACGTCCTACGAGCAGTACTTC.

This rearrangement joins TRBV29-1 to TRBJ1-2; 7 bases map to TRBD1. The germline V gene encodes CDR1 SQVTM and CDR2 ANQGSEA. The CDR3 has 13 residues. The junction had 8 bases not matched to a gene; V was cut back by 5 bases and J by 5 bases. The CDR3, as DNA: TGCAGCGTTACGGGGGACAGTGGGTATGGCTACACCTTC. It encodes CSVTGDSGYGYTF.

The CDR3 spells CASIMDSLRGNPSTSGLSVYF. DNA for the CDR3: TGTGCCTCGATTATGGACAGTCTACGTGGTAACCCTAGTACTTCGGGGTTATCCGTGTACTTC. The V call is TRBV21-1, the J call TRBJ2-5; the table's D gene call, TRBD1, was not cross checked with the DNA. TRBV21-1 is classified as a pseudogene. CDR3 size: 21 residues.